This entry lists 6 T cell receptor beta chains sequenced from one sample in a study of patients and donors after allogeneic stem cell transplantation. One entry per CDR3 protein, called by TCRdb with MiXCR from the RT-PCR reads. The sample has a few hundred thousand distinct CDR3 sequences; 35% to 45% are singletons. The sample was blood, either unsorted or a sorted T cell fraction (not recorded which). These TCRs come from a human donor who was either an allogeneic HSCT recipient or a stem cell or donor lymphocyte infusion donor (not recorded which). It is not recorded whose cells these are; they may come from a transplant donor.

This clonotype was seen only once. The chain joins TRBV29-1 to TRBJ1-1; 8 nucleotides align to TRBD1. The germline V gene has CDR1 SQVTM and CDR2 ANQGSEA. This CDR3 spans 14 amino acids. V trimming: 5 bases; J trimming: 4 bases; junction bases outside the gene matches: 9. The CDR3 DNA reads TGCAGCGTTCACACAGGGGGAAGAGTCACTGAAGCTTTCTTT. It translates to CSVHTGGRVTEAFF. Complete variable domain (other parts from reference TRBV29-1 and TRBJ1-1): SAVISQKPSRDICQRGTSLTIQCQVDSQVTMMFWYRQQPGQSLTLIATANQGSEATYESGFVIDKFPISRPNLTFSTLTVSNMSPEDSSIYLCSVHTGGRVTEAFFGQGTRLTVV.

This clonotype has just a few counts. The CDR3 bases are TGCAGAGTCGGGACAGTTATTTCAGACGCTGAAGCTTTCTTT. Protein sequence: CRVGTVISDAEAFF. V gene TRBV29-1 combines with J gene TRBJ1-1; 7 bases align to TRBD1. The CDR3 length is 14 residues. The germline V gene has CDR1 SQVTM and CDR2 ANQGSEA.

CDR3 amino acids: CASSYETFFEAFF. The CDR3 nucleotides are TGTGCCAGCAGTTACGAGACATTCTTCGAAGCTTTCTTT. V is TRBV6-6 and J is TRBJ1-1, with D uncertain. The CDR3 contains 13 residues. V lost 2 bases, J lost 8 bases, and 12 bases lay in between. Germline V CDR1 and CDR2: MNHNY, SVGAGI (reference sequence).

In DNA, the CDR3 is TGCAGTGCTAGAGATCAGCACACTGCTAACTATGGCTACACCTTC. It encodes CSARDQHTANYGYTF. The rearrangement uses TRBV20-1 and TRBJ1-2; D gene unclear. This CDR3 comprises 15 residues. V was pared by 0 bases and J by 0 bases, with 11 bases between. Germline CDR1 DFQATT, CDR2 SNEGSKA (reference sequence).

The V and J genes are TRBV6-2 or TRBV6-3 and TRBJ2-1, with 8 bases matching TRBD2. Trimming took 6 bases from V and 8 from J; bases not matched to a gene: 15. CDR1 and CDR2 (germline): MNHEY, SVGEGT. The CDR3 loop spans 16 amino acids. CDR3: CASSPRMRGAAHEQFF. CDR3 coding DNA: TGTGCCAGCAGCCCGCGGATGCGGGGGGCCGCTCATGAGCAGTTCTTC.

This clonotype was seen a few times. The V gene is TRBV29-1, the J gene TRBJ1-1, with D unclear. Trimming stripped 5 bases from V and 3 bases from J, with 10 bases between. CDR3 length: 12 residues. Germline assignment: CDR1 SQVTM and CDR2 ANQGSEA. CDR3 region: CSVPDRHTEAFF. The CDR3 nucleotides are TGCAGCGTTCCCGATAGACACACTGAAGCTTTCTTT. The full variable domain, in which reference TRBV29-1 and TRBJ1-1 provide the parts outside the CDR3, is SAVISQKPSRDICQRGTSLTIQCQVDSQVTMMFWYRQQPGQSLTLIATANQGSEATYESGFVIDKFPISRPNLTFSTLTVSNMSPEDSSIYLCSVPDRHTEAFFGQGTRLTVV.